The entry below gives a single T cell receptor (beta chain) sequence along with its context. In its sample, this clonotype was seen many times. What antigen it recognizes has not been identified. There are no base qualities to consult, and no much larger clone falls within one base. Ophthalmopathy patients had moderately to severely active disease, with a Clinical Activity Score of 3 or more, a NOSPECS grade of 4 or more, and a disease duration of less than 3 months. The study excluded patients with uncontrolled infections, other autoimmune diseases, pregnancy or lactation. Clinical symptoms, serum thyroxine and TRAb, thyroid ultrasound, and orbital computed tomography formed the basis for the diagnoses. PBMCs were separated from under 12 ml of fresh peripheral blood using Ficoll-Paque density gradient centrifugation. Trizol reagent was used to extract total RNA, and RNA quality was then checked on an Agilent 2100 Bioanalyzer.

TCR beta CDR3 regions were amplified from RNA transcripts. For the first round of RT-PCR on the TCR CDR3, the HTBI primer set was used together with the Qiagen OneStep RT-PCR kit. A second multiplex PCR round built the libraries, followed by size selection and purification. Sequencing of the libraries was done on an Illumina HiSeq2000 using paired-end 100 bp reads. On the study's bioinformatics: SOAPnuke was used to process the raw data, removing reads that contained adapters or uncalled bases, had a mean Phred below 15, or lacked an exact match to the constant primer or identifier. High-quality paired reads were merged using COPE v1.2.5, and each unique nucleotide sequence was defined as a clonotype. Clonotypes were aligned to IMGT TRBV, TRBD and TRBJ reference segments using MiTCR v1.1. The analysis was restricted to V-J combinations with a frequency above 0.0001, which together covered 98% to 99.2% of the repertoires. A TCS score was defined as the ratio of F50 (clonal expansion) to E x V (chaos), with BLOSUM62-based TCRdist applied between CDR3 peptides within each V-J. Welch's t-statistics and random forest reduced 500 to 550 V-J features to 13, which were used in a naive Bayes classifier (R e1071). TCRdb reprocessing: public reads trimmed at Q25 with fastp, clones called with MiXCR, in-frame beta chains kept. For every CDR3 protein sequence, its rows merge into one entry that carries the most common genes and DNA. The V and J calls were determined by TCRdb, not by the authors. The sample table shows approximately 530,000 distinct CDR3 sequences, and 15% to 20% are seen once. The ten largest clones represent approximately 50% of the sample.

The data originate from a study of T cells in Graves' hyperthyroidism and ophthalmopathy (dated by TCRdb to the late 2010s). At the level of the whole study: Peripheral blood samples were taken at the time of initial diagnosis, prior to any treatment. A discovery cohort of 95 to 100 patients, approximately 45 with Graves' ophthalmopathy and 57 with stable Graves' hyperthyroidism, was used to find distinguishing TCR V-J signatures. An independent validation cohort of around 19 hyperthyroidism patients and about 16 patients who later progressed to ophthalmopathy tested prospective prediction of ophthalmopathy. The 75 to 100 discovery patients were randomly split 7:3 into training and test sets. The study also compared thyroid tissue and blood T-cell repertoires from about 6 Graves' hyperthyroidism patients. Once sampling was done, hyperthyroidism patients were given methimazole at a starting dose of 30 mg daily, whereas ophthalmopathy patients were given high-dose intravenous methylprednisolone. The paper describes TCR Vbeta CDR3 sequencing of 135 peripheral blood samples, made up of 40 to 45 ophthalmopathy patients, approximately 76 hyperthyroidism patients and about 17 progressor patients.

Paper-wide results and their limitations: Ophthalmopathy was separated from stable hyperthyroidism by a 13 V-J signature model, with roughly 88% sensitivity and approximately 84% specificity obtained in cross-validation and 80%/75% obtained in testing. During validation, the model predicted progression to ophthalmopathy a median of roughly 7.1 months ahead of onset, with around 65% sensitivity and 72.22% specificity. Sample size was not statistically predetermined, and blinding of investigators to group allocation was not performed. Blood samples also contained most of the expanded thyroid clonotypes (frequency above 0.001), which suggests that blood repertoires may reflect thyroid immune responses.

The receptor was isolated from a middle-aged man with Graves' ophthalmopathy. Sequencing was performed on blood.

The nucleotide sequence reads TGCGCCAGCAGCTTGTTGCCTCCGGCAGATGGCTACACCTTC. The translation is CASSLLPPADGYTF. The chain links TRBV5-1 with TRBJ1-2, with no confident D gene call. Between the V and J ends, shortened by 1 base and 6 bases respectively, the junction contains 13 bases. The CDR3 covers 14 residues, taking in both the cysteine and the phenylalanine. The kept DNA is CDR3 alone, 42 bases in frame from the first base. For CDR1 and CDR2, the germline V gene lists SGHRS and YFSETQ.